This TCR beta chain was sequenced for a study of cytomegalovirus exposure and HLA in healthy donors. On the study more broadly: HLA-typed donors were the source of about 85 million unique TCRs held in an early data release.

The CDR3 is 11 amino acids. V was shortened by 4 bases and J by 13 bases, with 12 bases between the two germline ends. Germline loops: CDR1 SGHDT, CDR2 YYEEEE. Researchers ran the PCR with 60 Vbeta and 13 Jbeta primers. Produced via immunoSEQ multiplex PCR; TCRdb's table is partial and in-frame only. The top ten clones hold approximately 7.8% of a sample with 60,000 to 70,000 clones, about 79% of them seen once. Findings of the study overall: Reported findings show TCR beta sequences accurately forecast HLA-A and HLA-B alleles in most subjects. Among donors in an Asian-associated ancestry cluster, a later analysis reportedly found fewer N-insertions than the roughly 700-donor mean. After further analysis at a later stage, 15,000 to 20,000 TCR beta sequences were associated with HLA alleles at 0.05 false discovery rate.

Regarding this clone: Its antigen is unknown.

The origin of this receptor is a man aged 55 to 69 in good health and CMV-seropositive. The V gene is TRBV5-6, the J gene TRBJ2-1; tentatively, D is TRBD1 (5 bases). Input material: PBMCs. The CDR3 protein is CASSLGESQFF. The DNA for the CDR3 is TGTGCCAGCAGCCTAGGGGAAAGTCAGTTCTTC.